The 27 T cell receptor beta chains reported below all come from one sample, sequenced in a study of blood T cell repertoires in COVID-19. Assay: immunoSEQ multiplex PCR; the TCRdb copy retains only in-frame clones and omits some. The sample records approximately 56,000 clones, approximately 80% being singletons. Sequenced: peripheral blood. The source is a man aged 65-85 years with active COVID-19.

The CDR3 region is CASSLKGVPEAFF. The CDR3 nucleotides read TGTGCCAGCAGCTTAAAGGGAGTTCCTGAAGCTTTCTTT. This chain links TRBV7-8 with TRBJ1-1; no clear D. This CDR3 contains 13 residues. The germline V and J ends were trimmed by 2 bases and 6 bases, with 10 bases remaining between them. From germline, CDR1 is SGHVS and CDR2 FQNEAQ.

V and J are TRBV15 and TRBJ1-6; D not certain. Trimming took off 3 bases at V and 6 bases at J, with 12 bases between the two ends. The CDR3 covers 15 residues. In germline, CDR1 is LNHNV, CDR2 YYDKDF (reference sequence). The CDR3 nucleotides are TGTGCCACCAGCAGGGGCCCTCTGGGTAATTCACCCCTCCACTTT. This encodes CATSRGPLGNSPLHF. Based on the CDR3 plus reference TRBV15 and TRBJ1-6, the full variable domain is DAMVIQNPRYQVTQFGKPVTLSCSQTLNHNVMYWYQQKSSQAPKLLFHYYDKDFNNEADTPDNFQSRRPNTSFCFLDIRSPGLGDTAMYLCATSRGPLGNSPLHFGNGTRLTVT.

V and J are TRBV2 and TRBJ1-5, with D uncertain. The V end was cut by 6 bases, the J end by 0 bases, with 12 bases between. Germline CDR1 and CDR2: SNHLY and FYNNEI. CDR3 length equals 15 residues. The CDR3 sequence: CASSPGGYSNQPQHF. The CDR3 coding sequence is TGTGCCAGCAGCCCCGGAGGTTATAGCAATCAGCCCCAGCATTTT. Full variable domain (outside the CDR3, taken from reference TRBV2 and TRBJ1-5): EPEVTQTPSHQVTQMGQEVILRCVPISNHLYFYWYRQILGQKVEFLVSFYNNEISEKSEIFDDQFSVERPDGSNFTLKIRSTKLEDSAMYFCASSPGGYSNQPQHFGDGTRLSIL.

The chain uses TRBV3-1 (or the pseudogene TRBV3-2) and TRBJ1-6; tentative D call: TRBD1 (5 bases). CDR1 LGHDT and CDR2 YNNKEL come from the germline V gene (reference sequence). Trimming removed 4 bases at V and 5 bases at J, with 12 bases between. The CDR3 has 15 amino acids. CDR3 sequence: CASSLTGGDNSPLHF. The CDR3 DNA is TGTGCCAGCAGCCTTACAGGCGGGGATAATTCACCCCTCCACTTT.

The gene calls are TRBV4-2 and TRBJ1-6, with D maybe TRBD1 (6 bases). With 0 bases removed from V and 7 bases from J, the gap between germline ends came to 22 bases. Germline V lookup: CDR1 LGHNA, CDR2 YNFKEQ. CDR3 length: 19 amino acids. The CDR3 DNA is TGTGCCAGCAGCCAAGATGGAAAACAGGGTCGGGATATGAATTCACCCCTCCACTTT. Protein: CASSQDGKQGRDMNSPLHF.

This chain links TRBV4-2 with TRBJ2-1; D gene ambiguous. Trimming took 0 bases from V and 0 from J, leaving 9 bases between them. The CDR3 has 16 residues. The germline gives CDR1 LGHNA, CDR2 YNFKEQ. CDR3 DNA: TGTGCCAGCAGCCAAGACAGGTCGAGCTCCTACAATGAGCAGTTCTTC. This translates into CASSQDRSSSYNEQFF.

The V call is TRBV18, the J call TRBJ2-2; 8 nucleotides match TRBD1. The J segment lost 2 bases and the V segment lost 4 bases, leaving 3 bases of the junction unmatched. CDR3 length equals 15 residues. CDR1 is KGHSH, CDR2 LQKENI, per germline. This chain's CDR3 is CASSLGQGNTGELFF. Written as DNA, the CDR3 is TGTGCCAGCTCACTAGGACAGGGAAACACCGGGGAGCTGTTTTTT.

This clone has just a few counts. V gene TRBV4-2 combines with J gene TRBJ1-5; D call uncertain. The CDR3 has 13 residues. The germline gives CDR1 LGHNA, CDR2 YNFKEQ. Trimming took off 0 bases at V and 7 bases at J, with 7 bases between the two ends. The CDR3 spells CASSQERGQPQHF. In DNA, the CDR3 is TGTGCCAGCAGCCAAGAGCGGGGACAGCCCCAGCATTTT.

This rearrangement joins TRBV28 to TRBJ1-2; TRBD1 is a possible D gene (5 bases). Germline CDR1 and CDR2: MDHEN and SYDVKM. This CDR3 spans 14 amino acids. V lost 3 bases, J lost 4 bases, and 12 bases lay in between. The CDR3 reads CASSLLGQGYGYTF. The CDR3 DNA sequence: TGTGCCAGCAGTTTGCTCGGACAAGGCTATGGCTACACCTTC.

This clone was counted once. CDR3 amino acids: CASSYNMVGDQPQHF. CDR3 bases: TGTGCCAGCAGTTACAACATGGTAGGGGATCAGCCCCAGCATTTT. The chain combines TRBV6-5 with TRBJ1-5; possibly TRBD1 for D (5 bases). CDR3 length: 15 residues. Germline-derived CDR1 and CDR2 are MNHEY and SVGAGI. V was shortened by 2 bases and J by 5 bases, with 13 bases between the two germline ends.

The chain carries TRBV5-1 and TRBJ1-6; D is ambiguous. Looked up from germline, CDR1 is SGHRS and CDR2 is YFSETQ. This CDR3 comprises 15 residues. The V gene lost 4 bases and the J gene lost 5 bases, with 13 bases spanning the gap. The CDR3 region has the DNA TGCGCCAGCAGCCGGGGTCAGGCTAATAATTCACCCCTCCACTTT. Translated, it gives CASSRGQANNSPLHF.

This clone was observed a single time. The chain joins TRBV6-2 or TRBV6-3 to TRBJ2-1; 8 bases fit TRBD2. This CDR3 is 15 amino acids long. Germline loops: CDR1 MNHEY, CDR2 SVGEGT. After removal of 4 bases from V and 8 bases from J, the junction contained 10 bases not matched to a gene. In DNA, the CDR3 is TGTGCCAGCAGTTCCCAGGCGGGGGGCAGCGATGAGCAGTTCTTC. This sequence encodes CASSSQAGGSDEQFF.

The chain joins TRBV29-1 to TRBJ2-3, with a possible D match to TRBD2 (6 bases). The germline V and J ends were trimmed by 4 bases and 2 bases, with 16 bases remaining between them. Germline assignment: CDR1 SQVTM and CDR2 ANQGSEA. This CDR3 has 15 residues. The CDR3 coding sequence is TGCAGCGTTGCAAATCCGGGACTCCTCACAGATACGCAGTATTTT. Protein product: CSVANPGLLTDTQYF.

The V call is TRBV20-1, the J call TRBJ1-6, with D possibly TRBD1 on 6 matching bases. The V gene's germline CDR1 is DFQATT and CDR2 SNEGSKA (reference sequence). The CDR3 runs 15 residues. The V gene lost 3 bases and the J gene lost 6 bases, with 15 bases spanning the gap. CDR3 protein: CSASDRIYGNSPLHF. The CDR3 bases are TGCAGTGCTAGTGACAGGATCTACGGTAATTCACCCCTCCACTTT.

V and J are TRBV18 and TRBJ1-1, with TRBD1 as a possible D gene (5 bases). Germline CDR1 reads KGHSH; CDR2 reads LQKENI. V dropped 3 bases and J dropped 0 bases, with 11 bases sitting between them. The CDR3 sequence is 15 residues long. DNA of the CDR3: TGTGCCAGCTCACCGGCCAGGGTTATGAACACTGAAGCTTTCTTT. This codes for CASSPARVMNTEAFF.

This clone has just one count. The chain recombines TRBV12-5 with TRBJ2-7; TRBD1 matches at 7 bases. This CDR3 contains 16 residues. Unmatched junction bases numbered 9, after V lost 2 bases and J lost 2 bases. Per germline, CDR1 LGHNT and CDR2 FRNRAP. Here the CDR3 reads CASGLTRQGVAYEQYF. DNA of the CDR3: TGTGCTAGTGGTTTGACCCGACAGGGCGTCGCCTACGAGCAGTACTTC. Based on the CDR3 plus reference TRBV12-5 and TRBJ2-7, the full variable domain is DARVTQTPRHKVTEMGQEVTMRCQPILGHNTVFWYRQTMMQGLELLAYFRNRAPLDDSGMPKDRFSAEMPDATLATLKIQPSEPRDSAVYFCASGLTRQGVAYEQYFGPGTRLTVT.

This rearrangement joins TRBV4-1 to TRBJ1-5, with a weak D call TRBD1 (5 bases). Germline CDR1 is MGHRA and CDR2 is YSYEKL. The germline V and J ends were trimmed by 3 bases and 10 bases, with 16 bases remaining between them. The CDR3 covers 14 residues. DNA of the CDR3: TGCGCCAGCAGCCACGCCATAGGACAAGCACCCCAGCATTTT. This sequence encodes CASSHAIGQAPQHF.

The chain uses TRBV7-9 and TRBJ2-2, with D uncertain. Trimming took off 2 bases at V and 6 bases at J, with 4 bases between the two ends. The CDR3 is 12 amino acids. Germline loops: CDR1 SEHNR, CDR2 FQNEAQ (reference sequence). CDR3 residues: CASSLSAGELFF. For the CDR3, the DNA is TGTGCCAGCAGCTTAAGCGCCGGGGAGCTGTTTTTT.

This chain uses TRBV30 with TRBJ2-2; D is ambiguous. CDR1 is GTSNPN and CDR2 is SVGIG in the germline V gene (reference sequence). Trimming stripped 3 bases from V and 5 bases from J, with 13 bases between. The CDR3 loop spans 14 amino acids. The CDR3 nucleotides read TGTGCCTGGAGCGATGGTGAGAGGACCGGGGAGCTGTTTTTT. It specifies CAWSDGERTGELFF.

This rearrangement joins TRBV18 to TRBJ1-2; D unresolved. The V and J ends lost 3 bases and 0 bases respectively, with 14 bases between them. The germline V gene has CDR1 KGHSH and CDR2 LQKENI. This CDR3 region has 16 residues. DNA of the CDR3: TGTGCCAGCTCACCGACGGGAATCCAAACTAACTATGGCTACACCTTC. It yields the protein CASSPTGIQTNYGYTF.

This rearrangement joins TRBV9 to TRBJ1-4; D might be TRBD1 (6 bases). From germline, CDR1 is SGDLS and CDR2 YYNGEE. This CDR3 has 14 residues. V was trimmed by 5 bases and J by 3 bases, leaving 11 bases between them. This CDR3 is CASSPGTSNEKLFF. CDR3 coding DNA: TGTGCCAGCAGTCCCGGGACATCTAATGAAAAACTGTTTTTT.

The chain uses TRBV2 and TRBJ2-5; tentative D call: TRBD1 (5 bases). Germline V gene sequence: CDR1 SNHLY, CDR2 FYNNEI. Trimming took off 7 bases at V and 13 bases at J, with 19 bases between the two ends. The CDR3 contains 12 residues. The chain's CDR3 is CASIPDQGSMYF. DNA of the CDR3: TGTGCCAGCATTCCCGACCAGGGTAGCATGTACTTC. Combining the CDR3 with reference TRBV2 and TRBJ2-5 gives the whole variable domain EPEVTQTPSHQVTQMGQEVILRCVPISNHLYFYWYRQILGQKVEFLVSFYNNEISEKSEIFDDQFSVERPDGSNFTLKIRSTKLEDSAMYFCASIPDQGSMYFGPGTRLLVL.

CDR3 sequence reads: CASSLGLQGIGATNEKLFF. The DNA of the CDR3 is TGTGCCAGCAGCTTAGGCCTACAGGGGATCGGTGCAACTAATGAAAAACTGTTTTTT. The rearrangement uses TRBV5-5 and TRBJ1-4, with 7 nucleotides matching TRBD1. V was pared by 2 bases and J by 0 bases, with 13 bases of the junction left unmatched. This CDR3 has 19 amino acids. The V gene's germline CDR1 is SGHKS and CDR2 YYEKEE (reference sequence).

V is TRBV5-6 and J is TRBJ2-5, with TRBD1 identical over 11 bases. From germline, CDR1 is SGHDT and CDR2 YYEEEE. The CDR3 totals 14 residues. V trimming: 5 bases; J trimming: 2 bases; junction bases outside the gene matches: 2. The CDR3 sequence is CASRGTGGQETQYF. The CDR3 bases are TGTGCCAGCAGGGGGACAGGGGGTCAAGAGACCCAGTACTTC.

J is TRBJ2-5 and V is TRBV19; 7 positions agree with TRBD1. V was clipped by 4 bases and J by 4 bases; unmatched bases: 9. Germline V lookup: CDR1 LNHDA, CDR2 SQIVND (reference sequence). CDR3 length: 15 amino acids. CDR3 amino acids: CASSTRDSPGETQYF. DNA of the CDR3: TGTGCCAGTAGTACCCGGGACAGTCCAGGAGAGACCCAGTACTTC.

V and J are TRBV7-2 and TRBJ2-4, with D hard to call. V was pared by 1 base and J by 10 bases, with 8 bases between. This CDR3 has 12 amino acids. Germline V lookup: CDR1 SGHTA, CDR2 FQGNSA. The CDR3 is CASSLDTPIQYF. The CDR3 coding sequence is TGTGCCAGCAGCTTAGATACACCTATTCAGTACTTC.

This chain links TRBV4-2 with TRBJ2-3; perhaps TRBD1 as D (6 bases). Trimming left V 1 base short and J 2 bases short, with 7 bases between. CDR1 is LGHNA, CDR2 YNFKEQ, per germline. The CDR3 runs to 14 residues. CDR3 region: CASSQGTDTDTQYF. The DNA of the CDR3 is TGTGCCAGCAGCCAAGGGACAGACACAGATACGCAGTATTTT.